This T cell receptor (beta chain) was sequenced in a study of blood T cell repertoires in COVID-19. The CDR3 sequence is 17 residues long. Germline assignment: CDR1 MDHEN and CDR2 SYDVKM. Trimming cost V 7 bases and J 10 bases; bases outside gene matches: 20. Under the authors' procedure: Nucleated cell counts were estimated from reference gene primer amplification. The protocol was immunoSEQ multiplex PCR, while the TCRdb copy is restricted to in-frame clones and leaves out a portion. That table gives V, J and clone size, and the DNA gave D and trimming. The table has 200,000 to 300,000 clones, around 87% seen once.

The receptor was derived from an older woman with COVID-19, enrolled during active disease. The chain links TRBV28 to TRBJ2-1; 9 bases map to TRBD1. Sequencing used peripheral blood. The CDR3 loop reads CASKIWTGDRTRFEQFF. The CDR3 nucleotides read TGTGCCAGCAAGATCTGGACAGGGGACCGTACACGCTTCGAGCAGTTCTTC.